This T cell receptor beta chain was identified in a study of shared clonotypes between healthy human individuals. Study results and limitations: Among non-shared clonotypes, generation probabilities were lower than among those shared by all four donors. Sampling included only blood; tissue repertoires likely differ.

Sequencing was performed with immunoSEQ multiplex PCR; in TCRdb, only in-frame clones are kept and a portion is missing. The table includes some 79,000 clones, about 63% detected once. This clone was seen only a few times. What it binds is unknown. The CDR3 spans 16 residues. Germline CDR1 and CDR2: SGHVS and FNYEAQ. The V and J ends lost 5 bases and 0 bases respectively, with 14 bases between them. Sequencing was carried out using memory CD8+ T cells sorted from blood. Subset reported: CD45RO+ cells pooled with CCR7-negative TemRA cells. This TCR was recovered from a man under 40 in good health. The rearrangement joins TRBV7-6 to TRBJ2-1; D call uncertain. The CDR3 is CASSHGVVSSYNEQFF. The CDR3 DNA reads TGTGCCAGCAGCCATGGGGTGGTCAGCTCCTACAATGAGCAGTTCTTC.